Below, 10 T cell receptor beta chains from the same sample are listed, as sequenced in a study of regulatory T cells in long-lasting Graves disease. Combining iRepertoire HTBI primers with Arm-PCR of CDR3 regions, the authors built TCR beta libraries. Using its own MiXCR run on the multiplex PCR reads, TCRdb lists one record per CDR3 protein. The sample holds about 470,000 distinct CDR3 sequences, under 15% seen once. As to time point: newly diagnosed GD, antithyroid drugs for less than 3 months. TCR sequences were obtained from RNA taken from PBMCs. The same specimen was also included in a second study, on T cells in Graves' hyperthyroidism and ophthalmopathy.

Sample: peripheral blood mononuclear cells (PBMCs), taken at new diagnosis, from a patient treated with antithyroid drugs. All receptors come from a woman aged 25 to 39 with Graves disease.

This clonotype was observed at least ten times. CDR3 in DNA: TGCAGCGTTACCGGGGGGGGGCCCGAGTACAATGAGCAGTTCTTC. Encoded protein: CSVTGGGPEYNEQFF. The gene calls are TRBV29-1 and TRBJ2-1; 8 positions agree with TRBD2. The junction had 10 bases not matched to a gene; V was cut back by 5 bases and J by 4 bases. This CDR3 is built from 15 residues. Germline-derived CDR1 and CDR2 are SQVTM and ANQGSEA.

This clonotype has just a few counts. This chain links TRBV7-9 with TRBJ2-1; tentatively, D is TRBD2 (7 bases). CDR1 is SEHNR and CDR2 is FQNEAQ in the germline V gene (reference sequence). Trimming left V 3 bases short and J 5 bases short, with 20 bases between. CDR3 length: 17 amino acids. This CDR3 is CASSLVLASGQNNEQFF. The CDR3 DNA follows: TGTGCCAGCAGCTTGGTCCTGGCTAGCGGACAGAACAATGAGCAGTTCTTC.

This clonotype was detected a few times. The chain recombines TRBV12-3 or TRBV12-4 with TRBJ2-6, with a possible D match to TRBD2 (6 bases). The CDR3 sequence is 15 residues long. The ends were cut back, 6 bases at V and 2 bases at J, with 11 bases in the middle. CDR3 nucleotide sequence: TGTGCCAGCAGCCGTTCTAGCGCTGGGGCCAACGTCCTGACTTTC. Amino acid sequence: CASSRSSAGANVLTF.

This clonotype was observed many times. The genes are TRBV6-1 and TRBJ2-1, with 7 bases matching TRBD2. The CDR3 loop spans 13 amino acids. After removal of 5 bases from V and 4 bases from J, the junction contained 2 bases not matched to a gene. The germline gives CDR1 MNHNS, CDR2 SASEGT. CDR3 sequence: CASSLADYNEQFF. The CDR3 DNA follows: TGTGCCAGCAGTCTAGCGGATTACAATGAGCAGTTCTTC.

This clonotype was found many times. This sequence joins TRBV5-1 and TRBJ1-1; 7 positions match TRBD1. The CDR3 spans 14 residues. Germline lookup yields CDR1 SGHRS and CDR2 YFSETQ. V lost 4 bases, J lost 7 bases, and 10 bases stayed unmatched. Here the CDR3 reads CASSTYGQDNEAFF. As DNA, the CDR3 is TGCGCCAGCAGCACCTACGGACAGGATAATGAAGCTTTCTTT.

The chain has TRBV10-3 and TRBJ2-3, with 10 bases fitting TRBD2. Looked up from germline, CDR1 is ENHRY and CDR2 is SYGVKD. This CDR3 region has 17 residues. With V trimmed by 6 bases and J by 0 bases, 9 bases remained unmatched. The CDR3 region is CAISAPGLAVSTDTQYF. As DNA, the CDR3 is TGTGCCATCAGCGCACCCGGACTAGCGGTTAGCACAGATACGCAGTATTTT.

This rearrangement joins TRBV9 to TRBJ2-1, with 12 positions matching TRBD2. CDR1 SGDLS and CDR2 YYNGEE come from the germline V gene. The CDR3 extends over 18 amino acids. Germline trimming cut 3 bases from V and 0 bases from J; bases unmatched to any gene: 7. The CDR3 DNA follows: TGTGCCAGCAGCGCCCCGACTAGCGGGAGTGGCTCCTACAATGAGCAGTTCTTC. Protein sequence: CASSAPTSGSGSYNEQFF.

In its sample, this clonotype was seen a few times. A much larger clone is a single base away; this may be a read error. The CDR3 region is CASGQFGTEAFF. The CDR3 DNA follows: TGTGCCAGCGGCCAATTTGGGACTGAAGCTTTCTTT. The gene calls are TRBV3-1 and TRBJ1-1, with no clear D. The germline V gene has CDR1 LGHDT and CDR2 YNNKEL (reference sequence). The CDR3 extends over 12 amino acids.

About this clonotype: A read error may be the cause here, since a much bigger clone is one base away. The chain couples TRBV6-2 or TRBV6-3 to TRBJ2-2; D is unresolved. V dropped 2 bases and J dropped 5 bases, with 6 bases sitting between them. This CDR3 is 13 amino acids long. Germline CDR1 and CDR2: MNHEY and SVGEGT. The CDR3 nucleotides read TGTGCCAGCAGTTACGGAGAAACCGGGGAGCTGTTTTTT. Encoded protein: CASSYGETGELFF.

This clonotype has at least ten counts. This rearrangement joins TRBV28 to TRBJ1-2; D gene ambiguous. V lost 2 bases, J lost 3 bases, and 19 bases lay in between. Germline V gene sequence: CDR1 MDHEN, CDR2 SYDVKM. The CDR3 spans 17 residues. CDR3 coding DNA: TGTGCCAGCAGTTTAGAGAGGACGCGGAAAACCTACTATGGCTACACCTTC. It encodes CASSLERTRKTYYGYTF.